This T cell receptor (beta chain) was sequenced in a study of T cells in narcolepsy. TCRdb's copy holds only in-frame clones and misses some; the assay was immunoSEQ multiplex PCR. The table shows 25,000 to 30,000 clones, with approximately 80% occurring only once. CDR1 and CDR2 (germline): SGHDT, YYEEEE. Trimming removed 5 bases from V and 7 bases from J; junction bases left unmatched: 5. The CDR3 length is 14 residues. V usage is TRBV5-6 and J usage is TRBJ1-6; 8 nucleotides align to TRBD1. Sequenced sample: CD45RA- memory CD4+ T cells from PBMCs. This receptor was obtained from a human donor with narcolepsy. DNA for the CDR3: TGTGCCAGCAGTCGAAGACAGGGGAATTCACCCCTCCACTTT. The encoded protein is CASSRRQGNSPLHF.